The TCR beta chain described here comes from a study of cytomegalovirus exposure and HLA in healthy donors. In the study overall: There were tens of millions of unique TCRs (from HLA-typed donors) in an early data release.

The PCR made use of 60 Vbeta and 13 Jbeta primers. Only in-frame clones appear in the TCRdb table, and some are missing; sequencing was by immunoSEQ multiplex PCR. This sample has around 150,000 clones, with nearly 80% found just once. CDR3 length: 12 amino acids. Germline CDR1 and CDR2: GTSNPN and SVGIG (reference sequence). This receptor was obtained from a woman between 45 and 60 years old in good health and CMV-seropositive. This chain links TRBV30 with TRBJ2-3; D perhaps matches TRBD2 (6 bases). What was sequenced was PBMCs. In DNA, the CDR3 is TGTGCGGGCGGGGTCAGCACAGATACGCAGTATTTT. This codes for CAGGVSTDTQYF.